The present entry profiles one TCR beta chain with its context. Its antigen remains unknown. The data stem from a study of OX40 agonist ivuxolimab in advanced cancers. Across the whole study: Prior anti-PD-1, anti-PD-L1 or anti-CTLA-4 therapy was allowed; approximately 40% had some.

V was shortened by 2 bases and J by 8 bases, with 13 bases between the two germline ends. The CDR3 spans 14 residues. The germline CDR1 and CDR2 sequences are SGHTA and FQGNSA. Measured with immunoSEQ multiplex PCR; TCRdb has only the in-frame clones, and not every one. The table lists under 85,000 clones, more than 75% of them singletons. Study-level points and caveats: Expanded clones belonging to CD8+ T cells outnumbered, on average, those of CD4+. There was clonal expansion of CD4+ and CD8+ blood T cells by week 6 at 0.1 to 3.0 mg/kg.

Exclusion applied to patients with autoimmune disease history or systemic immunosuppression. J is TRBJ1-5 and V is TRBV7-2, with D perhaps matching TRBD1 (5 bases). The receptor was derived from an adult with an advanced solid tumor such as melanoma, head and neck, liver or kidney cancer. The sequencing here drew on CD4+ or CD8+ T cells sorted from blood, taken in a trial of the OX40 agonist ivuxolimab. The CDR3 region has the DNA TGTGCCAGCAGCTTAAACGGGGGGGGAAAGCCCCAGCATTTT. Amino acid sequence: CASSLNGGGKPQHF.